This T cell receptor (beta chain) appears in the sequencing data of a study of human CD8 memory T cell subsets. Study-level points and caveats: Both stem-like subsets shared clonotypes with effector memory cells. However, the stem-like memory and precursor exhausted T cell repertoires overlapped with each other only minimally.

Production of TCR beta libraries used UMI-labeled 5' RACE as the method. In the original analysis: Clonotype counts of functional CDR3 beta ranged from about 3,000 to 20,000 in each TCR beta library. Using the 5' RACE reads, TCRdb records one entry per CDR3 protein without DNA. It is TCRdb's table, rather than the study itself, that gives the V and J calls and clone size. This repertoire includes more than 5,500 distinct CDR3 sequences. CDR3 length: 14 residues. Germline V lookup: CDR1 SEHNR, CDR2 FQNEAQ (reference sequence). This clonotype is labeled medium-sized based on frequency. What it binds is unknown. Phenotypically, stem-like memory CD8+ T cells (TSTEM) were characterized as CCR7+ PD-1- TIGIT-. Healthy donors provided the buffy coats that yielded the PBMC.

This TCR derives from a human donor in good health. Source material: CD8+ stem-like memory T cells (TSCM and TCM) sorted from PBMCs. Subset noted: stem-like memory CD8 T cells (TSTEM), CCR7+ PD-1- TIGIT-. V is TRBV7-9 and J is TRBJ2-1. The CDR3 loop reads CASSSLATYNEQFF.